The 6 T cell receptor beta chains reported below all come from one sample, sequenced in a study of blood T cell repertoires in COVID-19 (dated by TCRdb to 2019 to 2021). The library was made by the immunoSEQ multiplex PCR assay. Drawn from immuneACCESS, this table holds only the in-frame rearrangements with V and J called that TCRdb kept. Clones are partly lost; checked studies trace under half to an unresolved V gene and leave the rest unexplained. Recorded for this sample are roughly 190,000 clones; more than 85% of them occurred a single time. Over 7% of the sample lies in the top ten. Sequences were obtained from peripheral blood. The source is a woman over 75 in a cohort sampled during active or convalescent COVID-19.

The V gene is TRBV27, the J gene TRBJ1-5; 8 bases are shared with TRBD1. V was pared by 6 bases and J by 5 bases, with 0 bases of the junction left unmatched. CDR1 is MNHEY, CDR2 SMNVEV, per germline (reference sequence). CDR3 length: 12 amino acids. CDR3 nucleotides: TGTGCCAGCAGGACAGGGGATCAGCCCCAGCATTTT. Translated: CASRTGDQPQHF.

The chain combines TRBV19 with TRBJ2-4; 9 bases fit TRBD1. This CDR3 region has 20 residues. Germline assignment: CDR1 LNHDA and CDR2 SQIVND (reference sequence). V gave up 6 bases and J gave up 0 bases; unmatched junction bases: 18. CDR3 bases: TGTGCCAGTAGGGATGAGCCGGGACAGGGTCAATACTTAGCCAAAAACATTCAGTACTTC. This codes for CASRDEPGQGQYLAKNIQYF.

This chain joins TRBV19 and TRBJ1-2; 8 positions match TRBD1. The CDR3 runs to 13 residues. From germline, CDR1 is LNHDA and CDR2 SQIVND (reference sequence). After removal of 5 bases from V and 4 bases from J, the junction contained 3 bases not matched to a gene. CDR3 loop: CASSPTGVYGYTF. In nucleotides, the CDR3 is TGTGCCAGTAGTCCGACAGGGGTCTATGGCTACACCTTC.

This chain uses TRBV9 with TRBJ2-3, with 11 bases fitting TRBD2. The germline gives CDR1 SGDLS, CDR2 YYNGEE. CDR3 size: 16 residues. V lost 7 bases, J lost 0 bases, and 7 bases stayed unmatched. The CDR3 reads CASGSSGGTSTDTQYF. The DNA of the CDR3 is TGTGCCAGCGGGTCTAGCGGGGGGACTAGCACAGATACGCAGTATTTT.

The CDR3 DNA follows: TGTGCCAGCAGCCTGACTGGCCGGACAGATACGCAGTATTTT. Residues: CASSLTGRTDTQYF. The chain recombines TRBV3-1 (or the pseudogene TRBV3-2) with TRBJ2-3, with D unresolved. The CDR3 contains 14 residues. CDR1 LGHDT and CDR2 YNNKEL come from the germline V gene (reference sequence). V dropped 4 bases and J dropped 3 bases, with 11 bases sitting between them.

This clone turned up a few times. The gene calls are TRBV2 and TRBJ1-5, with 10 positions matching TRBD1. Germline V CDR1 and CDR2: SNHLY, FYNNEI. The CDR3 contains 15 residues. V dropped 8 bases and J dropped 6; count of bases not matched to a gene: 10. In DNA, the CDR3 is TGTGCCAGCGTCTGGGACAGGGGCGCAGGTCAGCCCCAGCATTTT. Translated, it gives CASVWDRGAGQPQHF.